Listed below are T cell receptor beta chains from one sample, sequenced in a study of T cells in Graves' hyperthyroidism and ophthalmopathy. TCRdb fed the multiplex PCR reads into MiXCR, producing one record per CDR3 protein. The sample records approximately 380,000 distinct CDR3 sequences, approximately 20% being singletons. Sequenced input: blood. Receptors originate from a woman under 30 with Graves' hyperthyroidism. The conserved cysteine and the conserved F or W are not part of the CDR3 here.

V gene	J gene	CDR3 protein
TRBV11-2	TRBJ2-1	ASSLRLAGASEQF
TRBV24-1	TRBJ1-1	ATSQGTGDTEAF
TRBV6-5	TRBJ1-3	ASLAQGSGNTIY
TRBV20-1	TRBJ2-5	SARLAGEETQY
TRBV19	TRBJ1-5	ASSPSSAYSNQPQH
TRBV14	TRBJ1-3	ASSHDRLTGWNTIY
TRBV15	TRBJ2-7	ATSRGDLYEQY
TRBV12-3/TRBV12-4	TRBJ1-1	ASSHNTEAF
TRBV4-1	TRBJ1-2	ASSQVSGYSYT
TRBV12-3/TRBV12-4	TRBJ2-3	ASSLGGVGTQY